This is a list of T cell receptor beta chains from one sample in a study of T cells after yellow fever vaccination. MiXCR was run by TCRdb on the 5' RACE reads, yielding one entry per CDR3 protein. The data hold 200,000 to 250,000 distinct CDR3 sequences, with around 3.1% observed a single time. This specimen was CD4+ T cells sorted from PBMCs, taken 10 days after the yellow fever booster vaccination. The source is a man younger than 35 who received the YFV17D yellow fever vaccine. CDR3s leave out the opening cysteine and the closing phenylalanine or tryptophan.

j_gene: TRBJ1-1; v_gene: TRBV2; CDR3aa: ASSEVRQSTEAF
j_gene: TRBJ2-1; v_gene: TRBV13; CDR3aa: ASSTTSYYNEQF
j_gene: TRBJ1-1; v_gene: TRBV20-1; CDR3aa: SARQTLNTEAF
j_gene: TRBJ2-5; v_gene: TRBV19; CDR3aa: ASAGVGGGPQETQY
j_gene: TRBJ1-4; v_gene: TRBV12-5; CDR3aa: ASGLGDSRNEKLF
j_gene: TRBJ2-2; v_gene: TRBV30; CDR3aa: AWSLKYRNTGELF
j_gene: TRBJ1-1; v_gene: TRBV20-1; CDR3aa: SANSGHTEAF
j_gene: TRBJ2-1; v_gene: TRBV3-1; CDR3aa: ASSQGQGAHNEQF
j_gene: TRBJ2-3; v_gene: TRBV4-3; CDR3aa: ASSQEGQRGTDTQY
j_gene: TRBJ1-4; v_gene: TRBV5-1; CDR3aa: ASSLGLGEGEKLF
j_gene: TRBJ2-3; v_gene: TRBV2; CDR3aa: ASTSLAGGMGDTQY
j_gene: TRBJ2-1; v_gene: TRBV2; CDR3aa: ASRTQGGSYNEQF
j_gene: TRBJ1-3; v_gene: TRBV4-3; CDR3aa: ASSKGQGNGNTIY
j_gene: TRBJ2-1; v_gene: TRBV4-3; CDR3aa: ASSRQGRDEQF
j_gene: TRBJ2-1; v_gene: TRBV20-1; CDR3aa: SAQPGGPDNEQF
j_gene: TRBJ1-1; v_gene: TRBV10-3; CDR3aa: AISAGGTDGNAEAF
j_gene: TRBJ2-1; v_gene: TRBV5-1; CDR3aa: ASSLTGGAYNEQF
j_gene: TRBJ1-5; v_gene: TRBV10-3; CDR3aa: AIRRGVRQPQH
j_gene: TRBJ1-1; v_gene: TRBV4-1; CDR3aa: ASKRGASTEAF
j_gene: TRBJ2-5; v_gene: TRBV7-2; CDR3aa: ASSLALFETQY
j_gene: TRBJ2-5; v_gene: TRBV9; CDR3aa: ASSGTSGGAETQY
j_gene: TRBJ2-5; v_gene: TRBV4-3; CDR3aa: ASSQEPQETQY
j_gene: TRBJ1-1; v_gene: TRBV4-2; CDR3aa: ASSQEQGAEAF
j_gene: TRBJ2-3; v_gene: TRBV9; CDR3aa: ASRVGQATDTQY
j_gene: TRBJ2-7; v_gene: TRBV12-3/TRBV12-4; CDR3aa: ASSWEGGYEQY
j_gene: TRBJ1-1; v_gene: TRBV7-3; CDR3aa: ASSFEVHTEAF
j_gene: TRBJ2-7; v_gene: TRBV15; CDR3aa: ATSRDGPYEQY
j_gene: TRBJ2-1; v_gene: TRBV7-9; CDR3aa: ASSARGLGSYNEQF
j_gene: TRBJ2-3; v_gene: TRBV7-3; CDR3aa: ASSLWGGPGDTQY
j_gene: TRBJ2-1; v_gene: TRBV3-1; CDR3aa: ASSQESLGRNEQF
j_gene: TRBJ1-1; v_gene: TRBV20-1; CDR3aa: SAFREGTEAF
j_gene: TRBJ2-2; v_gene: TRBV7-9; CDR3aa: ASSPPTRRGNTGELF